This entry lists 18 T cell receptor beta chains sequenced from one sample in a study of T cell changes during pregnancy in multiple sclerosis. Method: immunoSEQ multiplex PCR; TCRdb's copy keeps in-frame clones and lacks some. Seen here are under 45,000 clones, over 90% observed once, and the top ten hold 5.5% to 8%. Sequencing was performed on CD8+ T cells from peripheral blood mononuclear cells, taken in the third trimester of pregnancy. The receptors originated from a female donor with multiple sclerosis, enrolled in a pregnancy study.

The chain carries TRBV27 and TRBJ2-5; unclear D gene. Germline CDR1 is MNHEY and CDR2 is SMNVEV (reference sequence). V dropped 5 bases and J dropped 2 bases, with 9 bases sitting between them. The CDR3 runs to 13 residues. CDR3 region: CASSVARQETQYF. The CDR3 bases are TGTGCCAGCAGTGTCGCCAGACAAGAGACCCAGTACTTC.

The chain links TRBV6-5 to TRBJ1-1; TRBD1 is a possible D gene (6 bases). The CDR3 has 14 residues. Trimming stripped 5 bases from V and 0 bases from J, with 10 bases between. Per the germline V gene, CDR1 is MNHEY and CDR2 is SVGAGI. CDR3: CASSTQGLNTEAFF. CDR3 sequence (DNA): TGTGCCAGCAGTACCCAGGGGCTGAACACTGAAGCTTTCTTT.

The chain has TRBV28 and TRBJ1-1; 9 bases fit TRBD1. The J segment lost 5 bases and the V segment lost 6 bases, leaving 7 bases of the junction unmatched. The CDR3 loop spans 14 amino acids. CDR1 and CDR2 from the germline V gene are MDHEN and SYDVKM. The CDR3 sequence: CASRYTGGRTEAFF. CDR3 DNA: TGTGCCAGCAGGTATACAGGGGGCCGGACTGAAGCTTTCTTT.

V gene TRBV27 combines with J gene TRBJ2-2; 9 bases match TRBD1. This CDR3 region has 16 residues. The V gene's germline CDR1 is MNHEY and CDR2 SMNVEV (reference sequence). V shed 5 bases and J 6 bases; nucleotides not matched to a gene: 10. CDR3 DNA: TGTGCCAGCAGTCCTTGGACAGGGGTCATAGCCGGGGAGCTGTTTTTT. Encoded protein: CASSPWTGVIAGELFF.

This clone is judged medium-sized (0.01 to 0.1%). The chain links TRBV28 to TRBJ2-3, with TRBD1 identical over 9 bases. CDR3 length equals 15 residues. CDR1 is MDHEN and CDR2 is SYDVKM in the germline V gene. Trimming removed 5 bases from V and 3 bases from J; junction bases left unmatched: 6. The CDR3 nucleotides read TGTGCCAGCAGTCCCCGGGACAGGGCGACAGATACGCAGTATTTT. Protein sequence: CASSPRDRATDTQYF.

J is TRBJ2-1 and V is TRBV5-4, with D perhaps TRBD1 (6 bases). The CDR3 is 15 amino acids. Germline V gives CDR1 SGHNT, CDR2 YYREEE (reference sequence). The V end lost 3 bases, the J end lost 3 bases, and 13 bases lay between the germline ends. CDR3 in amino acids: CASSSAGDNYNEQFF. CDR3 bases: TGTGCCAGCAGCTCAGCAGGGGACAACTACAATGAGCAGTTCTTC.

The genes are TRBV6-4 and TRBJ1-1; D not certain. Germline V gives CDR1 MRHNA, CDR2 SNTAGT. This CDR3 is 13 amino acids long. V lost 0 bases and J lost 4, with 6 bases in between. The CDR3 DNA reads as TGTGCCAGCAGTGACTCCCCGGGCACTGAAGCTTTCTTT. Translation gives CASSDSPGTEAFF.

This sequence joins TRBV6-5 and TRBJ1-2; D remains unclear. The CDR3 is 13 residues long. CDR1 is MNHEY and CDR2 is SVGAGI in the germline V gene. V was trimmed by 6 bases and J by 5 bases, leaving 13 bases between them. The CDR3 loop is CASRDDTEYGYTF. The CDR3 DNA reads TGTGCCAGCAGGGATGACACAGAGTATGGCTACACCTTC.

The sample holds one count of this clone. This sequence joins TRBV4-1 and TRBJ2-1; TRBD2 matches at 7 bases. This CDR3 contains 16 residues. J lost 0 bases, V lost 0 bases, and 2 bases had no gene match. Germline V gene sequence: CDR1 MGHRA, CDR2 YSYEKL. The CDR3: CASSQDRGSSYNEQFF. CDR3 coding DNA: TGCGCCAGCAGCCAAGATCGCGGGAGCTCCTACAATGAGCAGTTCTTC.

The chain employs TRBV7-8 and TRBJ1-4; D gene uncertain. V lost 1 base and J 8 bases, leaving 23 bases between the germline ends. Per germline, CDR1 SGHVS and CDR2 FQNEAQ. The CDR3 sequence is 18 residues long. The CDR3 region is CASSLVMLHQMEEEKLFF. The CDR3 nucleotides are TGTGCCAGCAGCTTAGTTATGCTCCACCAGATGGAGGAGGAAAAACTGTTTTTT.

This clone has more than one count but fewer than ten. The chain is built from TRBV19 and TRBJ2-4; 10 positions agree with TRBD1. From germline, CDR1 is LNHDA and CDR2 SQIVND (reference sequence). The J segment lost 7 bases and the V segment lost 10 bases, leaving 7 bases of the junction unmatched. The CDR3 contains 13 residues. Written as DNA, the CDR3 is TGTGCCACGATGGGACAGGGGAGGAACATTCAGTACTTC. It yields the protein CATMGQGRNIQYF.

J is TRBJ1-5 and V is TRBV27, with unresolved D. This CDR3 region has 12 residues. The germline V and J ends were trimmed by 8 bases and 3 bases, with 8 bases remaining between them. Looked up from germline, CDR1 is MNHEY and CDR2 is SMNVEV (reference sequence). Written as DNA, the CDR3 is TGTGCCAGCGGGCTGTTCAATCAGCCCCAGCATTTT. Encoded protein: CASGLFNQPQHF.

The CDR3 spells CATSREEGTGYPGELFF. CDR3 DNA sequence: TGTGCCACCAGCAGAGAAGAGGGGACAGGGTATCCCGGGGAGCTGTTTTTT. The chain carries TRBV15 and TRBJ2-2, with 9 nucleotides matching TRBD1. The J segment lost 6 bases and the V segment lost 0 bases, leaving 8 bases of the junction unmatched. CDR3 length equals 17 residues. The germline V gene encodes CDR1 LNHNV and CDR2 YYDKDF (reference sequence).

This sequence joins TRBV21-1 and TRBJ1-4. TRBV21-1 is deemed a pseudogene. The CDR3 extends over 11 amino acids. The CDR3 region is CASSKWGTRTF. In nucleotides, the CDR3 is TGTGCCAGCAGCAAATGGGGGACTCGAACCTTT.

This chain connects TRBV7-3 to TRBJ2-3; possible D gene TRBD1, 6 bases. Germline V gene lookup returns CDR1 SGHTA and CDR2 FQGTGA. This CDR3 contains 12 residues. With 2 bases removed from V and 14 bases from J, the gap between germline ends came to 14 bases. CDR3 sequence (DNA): TGTGCCAGCAGCTTAGGGGGACACCTCCGGTATTTT. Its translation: CASSLGGHLRYF.

The CDR3 loop reads CASSSGQGIYVSGAFF. For the CDR3, the DNA is TGTGCCAGCAGTTCCGGACAGGGGATTTACGTTTCCGGAGCTTTCTTT. The rearrangement uses TRBV27 and TRBJ1-1; 9 bases match TRBD1. The germline CDR1 and CDR2 sequences are MNHEY and SMNVEV (reference sequence). V dropped 4 bases and J dropped 10; count of bases not matched to a gene: 16. There are 16 residues in the CDR3.

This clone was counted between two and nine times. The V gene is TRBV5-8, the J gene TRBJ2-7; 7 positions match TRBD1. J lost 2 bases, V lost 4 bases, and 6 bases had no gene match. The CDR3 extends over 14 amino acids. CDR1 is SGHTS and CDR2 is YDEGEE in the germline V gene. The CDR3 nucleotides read TGTGCCAGCAGCACGGACAGGCGTCCCTACGAGCAGTACTTC. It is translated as CASSTDRRPYEQYF.

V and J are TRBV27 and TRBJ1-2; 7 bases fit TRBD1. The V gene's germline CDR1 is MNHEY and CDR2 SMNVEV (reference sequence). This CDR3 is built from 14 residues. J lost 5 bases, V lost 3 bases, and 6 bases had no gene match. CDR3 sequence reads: CASSLQGQKYGYTF. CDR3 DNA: TGTGCCAGCAGTTTGCAGGGACAGAAATATGGCTACACCTTC.